This T cell receptor (beta chain) was captured in a study of shared clonotypes between healthy human individuals. With regard to this clone: Its antigen is unidentified.

This CDR3 contains 15 residues. Between the trimmed V and J ends, which lost 2 bases and 0 bases, there was a span of 9 bases. The V gene's germline CDR1 is SGHNT and CDR2 YYREEE (reference sequence). Study-level points and caveats: Clonotype sharing levels among donors were expected to vary with sequencing depth.

For each subset, genomic DNA was distributed in equal portions over several immunoSEQ plates. In the original processing: Because ImmunoSEQ provided only junction sequences with no quality scores, the filtering differed. The repertoire was sequenced with immunoSEQ multiplex PCR; TCRdb's copy has only in-frame clones and lacks some. From that table come the V and J calls and clone size; the DNA was used to work out D and trimming. This table has more than 1.2 million clones, approximately 98.5% appearing once. Sequences were obtained from naive CD4+ T cells sorted from blood. The sample's subset: CD45RA+ positively selected. The receptor's source is a man under 40 in good health. V and J are TRBV5-4 and TRBJ2-1; D may be TRBD1 (5 bases). CDR3 DNA sequence: TGTGCCAGCAGCTTAGTCGACAGCTCCTACAATGAGCAGTTCTTC. Translated: CASSLVDSSYNEQFF.